This T cell receptor (beta chain) was obtained from a study of blood T cell repertoires in COVID-19. Whole-study context: Spain, Italy and the United States supplied samples that represented acute and convalescent COVID-19. Nucleic acid was either cDNA or gDNA, and it came from T cells, B-cell-depleted T cells, or PBMCs.

CDR3 length: 15 residues. With 1 base clipped from V and 2 bases from J, the junction kept 6 bases outside the gene matches. Authors' methods: Reference gene primers were amplified, and this amplification served to estimate nucleated cell counts. Only in-frame clones appear in the TCRdb table, and some are missing; sequencing was by immunoSEQ multiplex PCR. V and J calls and clone size are as listed in that table; D and trimming were resolved from the DNA. The data contain about 200,000 clones, roughly 88% of them singletons. The clonotype comes from a man in his fifties or sixties with active or convalescent COVID-19. The sequenced sample consisted of peripheral blood. The rearrangement joins TRBV5-3 to TRBJ2-7; 7 bases map to TRBD1. TRBV5-3 is sorted into the ORF group, with uncertain function. The CDR3 reads CARSLPQGNTYEQYF. The CDR3 DNA is TGTGCCAGAAGCTTGCCACAGGGGAACACCTACGAGCAGTACTTC.